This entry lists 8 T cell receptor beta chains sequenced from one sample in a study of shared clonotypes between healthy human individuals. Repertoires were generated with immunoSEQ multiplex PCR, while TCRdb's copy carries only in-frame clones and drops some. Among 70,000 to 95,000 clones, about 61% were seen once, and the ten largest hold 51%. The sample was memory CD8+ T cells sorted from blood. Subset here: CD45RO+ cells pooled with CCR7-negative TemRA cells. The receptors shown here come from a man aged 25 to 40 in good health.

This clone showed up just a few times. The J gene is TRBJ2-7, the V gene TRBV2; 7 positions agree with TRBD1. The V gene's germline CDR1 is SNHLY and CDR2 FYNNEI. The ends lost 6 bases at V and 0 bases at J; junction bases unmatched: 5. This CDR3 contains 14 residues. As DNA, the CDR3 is TGTGCCAGCAGGAGACAGGGAAACTCCTACGAGCAGTACTTC. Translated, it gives CASRRQGNSYEQYF.

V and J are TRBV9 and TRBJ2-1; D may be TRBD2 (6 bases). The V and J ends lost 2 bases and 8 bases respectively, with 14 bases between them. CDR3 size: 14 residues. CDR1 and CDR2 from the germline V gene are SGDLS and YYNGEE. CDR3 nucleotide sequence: TGTGCCAGCAGCGTTGGGGGAGGCCAAGATGAGCAGTTCTTC. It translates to CASSVGGGQDEQFF.

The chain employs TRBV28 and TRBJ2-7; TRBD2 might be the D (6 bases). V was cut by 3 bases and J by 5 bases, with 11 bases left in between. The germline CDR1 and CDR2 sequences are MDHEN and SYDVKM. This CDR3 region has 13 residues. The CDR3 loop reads CASSFLGGDEQYF. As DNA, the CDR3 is TGTGCCAGCAGTTTTTTGGGGGGTGACGAGCAGTACTTC.

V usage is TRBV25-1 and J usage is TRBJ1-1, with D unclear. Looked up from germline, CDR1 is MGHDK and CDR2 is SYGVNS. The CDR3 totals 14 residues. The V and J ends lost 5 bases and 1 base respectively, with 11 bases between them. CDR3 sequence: CASSNYNENTEAFF. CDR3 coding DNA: TGTGCCAGCAGTAATTACAACGAGAACACTGAAGCTTTCTTT.

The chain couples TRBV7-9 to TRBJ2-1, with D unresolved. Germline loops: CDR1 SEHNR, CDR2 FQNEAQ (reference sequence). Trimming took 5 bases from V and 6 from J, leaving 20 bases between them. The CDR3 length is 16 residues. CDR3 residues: CASSAAVDRVFNEQFF. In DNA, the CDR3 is TGTGCCAGCAGCGCCGCAGTGGATCGGGTGTTCAATGAGCAGTTCTTC.

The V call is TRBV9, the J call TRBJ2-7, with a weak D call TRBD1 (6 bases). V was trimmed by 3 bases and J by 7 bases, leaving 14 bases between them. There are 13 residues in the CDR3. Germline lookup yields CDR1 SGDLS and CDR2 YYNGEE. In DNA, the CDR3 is TGTGCCAGCAGCGGATCAACAGGGATGGAGCAGTACTTC. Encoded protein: CASSGSTGMEQYF.

The CDR3 bases are TGTGCCACCAAAGGGAGCGATAACACTGAAGCTTTCTTT. Protein: CATKGSDNTEAFF. The chain links TRBV15 to TRBJ1-1; D unclear. The germline CDR1 and CDR2 sequences are LNHNV and YYDKDF (reference sequence). The CDR3 is 13 residues long. V was clipped by 7 bases and J by 2 bases, with 11 bases between them.

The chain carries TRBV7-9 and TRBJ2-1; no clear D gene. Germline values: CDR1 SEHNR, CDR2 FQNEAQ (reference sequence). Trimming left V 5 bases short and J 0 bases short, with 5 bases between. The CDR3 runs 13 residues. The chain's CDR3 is CASSRASYNEQFF. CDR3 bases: TGTGCCAGCAGCCGGGCCTCCTACAATGAGCAGTTCTTC.